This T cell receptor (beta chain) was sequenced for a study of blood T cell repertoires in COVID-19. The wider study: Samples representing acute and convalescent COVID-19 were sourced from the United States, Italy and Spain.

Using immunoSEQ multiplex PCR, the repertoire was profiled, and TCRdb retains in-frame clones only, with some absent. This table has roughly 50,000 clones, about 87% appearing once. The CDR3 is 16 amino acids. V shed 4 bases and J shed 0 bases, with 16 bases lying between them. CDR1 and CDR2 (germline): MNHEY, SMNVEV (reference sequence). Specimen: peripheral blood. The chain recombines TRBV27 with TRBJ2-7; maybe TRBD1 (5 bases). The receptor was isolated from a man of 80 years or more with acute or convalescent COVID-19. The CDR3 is CASSSPMTESSYEQYF. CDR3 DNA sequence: TGTGCCAGCAGTTCCCCTATGACAGAGAGCTCCTACGAGCAGTACTTC.